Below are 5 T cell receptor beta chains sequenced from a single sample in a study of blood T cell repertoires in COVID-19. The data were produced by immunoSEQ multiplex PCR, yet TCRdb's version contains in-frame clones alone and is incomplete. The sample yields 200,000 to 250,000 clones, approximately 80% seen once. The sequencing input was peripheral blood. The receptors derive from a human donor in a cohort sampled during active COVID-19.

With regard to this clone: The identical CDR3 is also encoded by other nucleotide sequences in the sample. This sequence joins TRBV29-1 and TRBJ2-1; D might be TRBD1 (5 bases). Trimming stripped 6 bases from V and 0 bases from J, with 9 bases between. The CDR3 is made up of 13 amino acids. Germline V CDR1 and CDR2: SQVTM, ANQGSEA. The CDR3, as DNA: TGCAGCGTAAGGGGCTCCTCCTACAATGAGCAGTTCTTC. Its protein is CSVRGSSYNEQFF.

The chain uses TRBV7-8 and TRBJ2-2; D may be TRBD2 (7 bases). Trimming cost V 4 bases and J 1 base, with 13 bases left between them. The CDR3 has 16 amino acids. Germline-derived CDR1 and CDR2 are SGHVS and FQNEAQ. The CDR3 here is CASSSRRGQNTGELFF. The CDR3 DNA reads TGTGCCAGCAGCTCAAGGCGGGGGCAGAACACCGGGGAGCTGTTTTTT.

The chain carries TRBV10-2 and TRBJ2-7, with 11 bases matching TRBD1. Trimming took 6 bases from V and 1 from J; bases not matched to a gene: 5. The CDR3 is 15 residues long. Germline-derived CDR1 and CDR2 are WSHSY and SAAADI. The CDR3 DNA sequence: TGCGCCAGCAGGACCGGGACAGGGGGATCCTACGAGCAGTACTTC. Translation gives CASRTGTGGSYEQYF.

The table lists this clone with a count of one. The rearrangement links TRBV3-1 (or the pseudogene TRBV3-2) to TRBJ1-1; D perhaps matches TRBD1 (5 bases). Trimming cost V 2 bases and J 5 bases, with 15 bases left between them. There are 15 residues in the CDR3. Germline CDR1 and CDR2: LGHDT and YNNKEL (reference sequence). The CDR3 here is CASSQLLQGITEAFF. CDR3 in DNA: TGTGCCAGCAGCCAATTACTCCAGGGAATAACTGAAGCTTTCTTT.

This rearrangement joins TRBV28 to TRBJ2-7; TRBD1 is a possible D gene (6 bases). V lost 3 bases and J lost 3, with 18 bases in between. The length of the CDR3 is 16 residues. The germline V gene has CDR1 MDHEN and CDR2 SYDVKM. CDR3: CASSLGRGPLDYEQYF. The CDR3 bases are TGTGCCAGCAGTTTGGGCAGGGGTCCCCTCGACTACGAGCAGTACTTC.